Listed here are 32 T cell receptor beta chains from one sample, sequenced in a study of graft-versus-host responses after intestinal transplantation. Graft tissue was processed to release intraepithelial and lamina propria lymphocytes. Sequenced by immunoSEQ multiplex PCR; TCRdb stores in-frame clones only, minus some. The sample includes 13,000 or so clones, about 74% seen only once; the top ten take 5.5% to 7.5%. This material consisted of ileum tissue, taken 16 days after intestinal transplant. Every receptor here comes from a human patient who received an intestinal transplant, so some T cells may come from the graft donor.

The genes are TRBV5-1 and TRBJ2-7, with TRBD2 identical over 11 bases. Germline CDR1 reads SGHRS; CDR2 reads YFSETQ. With 1 base clipped from V and 6 bases from J, the junction kept 3 bases outside the gene matches. The CDR3 is 14 residues long. The CDR3 DNA is TGCGCCAGCAGCTTGAATAGCGGGGGGGCCGAGCAGTACTTC. Residues: CASSLNSGGAEQYF.

This chain joins TRBV11-2 and TRBJ1-1; no reliable D call. Looked up from germline, CDR1 is SGHAT and CDR2 is FQNNGV. Trimming shortened V by 3 bases and J by 7 bases, and 12 bases separated the two germline ends. This CDR3 spans 13 amino acids. CDR3 residues: CASSLSLLNEAFF. As DNA, the CDR3 is TGTGCCAGCAGCTTGTCTCTCCTAAATGAAGCTTTCTTT. The whole variable domain, remainder taken from reference TRBV11-2 and TRBJ1-1, is EAGVAQSPRYKIIEKRQSVAFWCNPISGHATLYWYQQILGQGPKLLIQFQNNGVVDDSQLPKDRFSAERLKGVDSTLKIQPAKLEDSAVYLCASSLSLLNEAFFGQGTRLTVV.

The rearrangement links TRBV11-3 to TRBJ1-6; no reliable D call. Germline V gives CDR1 SGHNT, CDR2 YENEEA. The CDR3 is made up of 15 amino acids. Trimming removed 1 base from V and 6 bases from J, with 10 bases in between. For the CDR3, the DNA is TGTGCCAGCAGCTTAGTCCGGGGTTTTAATTCACCCCTCCACTTT. This sequence encodes CASSLVRGFNSPLHF.

V gene TRBV7-9 combines with J gene TRBJ2-2; D is possibly TRBD2 (7 bases). This CDR3 is 16 amino acids long. Germline V lookup: CDR1 SEHNR, CDR2 FQNEAQ (reference sequence). The ends were cut back, 8 bases at V and 6 bases at J, with 22 bases in the middle. In DNA, the CDR3 is TGTGCCAGCGGCGGGGGCGGGATGTTCTCGCCCGGGGAGCTGTTTTTT. Its protein is CASGGGGMFSPGELFF.

The chain carries TRBV4-1 and TRBJ1-2, with 8 bases aligning to TRBD1. There are 17 residues in the CDR3. The V and J ends lost 4 bases and 7 bases, in that order; junction bases with no gene match: 17. CDR1 is MGHRA and CDR2 is YSYEKL in the germline V gene. CDR3 region: CASSPLSAGGPRGGYTF. The CDR3 DNA reads TGCGCCAGCAGCCCCCTATCGGCAGGGGGCCCCAGAGGTGGCTACACCTTC.

This rearrangement joins TRBV4-1 to TRBJ2-1; 12 bases line up with TRBD2. The germline V gene has CDR1 MGHRA and CDR2 YSYEKL. V lost 0 bases and J lost 8; bases outside the gene matches: 5. This CDR3 is 16 amino acids long. DNA for the CDR3: TGCGCCAGCAGCCAAGAAGGCCTAGCGGGAGGGTATGAGCAGTTCTTC. This encodes CASSQEGLAGGYEQFF.

The V call is TRBV6-4, the J call TRBJ2-3; TRBD1 might be the D (5 bases). The CDR3 totals 14 residues. Trimming removed 2 bases at V and 2 bases at J, with 8 bases between. The germline gives CDR1 MRHNA, CDR2 SNTAGT. The CDR3 spells CASSDGGATDTQYF. CDR3 bases: TGTGCCAGCAGTGACGGTGGGGCCACAGATACGCAGTATTTT.

The rearrangement joins TRBV6-5 to TRBJ2-1; TRBD1 is a possible D gene (5 bases). This CDR3 is built from 13 residues. The V gene's germline CDR1 is MNHEY and CDR2 SVGAGI. Trimming stripped 2 bases from V and 3 bases from J, with 5 bases between. CDR3 region: CASSYQGYNEQFF. CDR3 DNA: TGTGCCAGCAGTTACCAGGGCTACAATGAGCAGTTCTTC.

The V gene is TRBV11-2, the J gene TRBJ1-2; 7 nucleotides line up with TRBD1. Germline CDR1 reads SGHAT; CDR2 reads FQNNGV. The CDR3 is made up of 16 amino acids. V was clipped by 1 base and J by 8 bases; unmatched bases: 13. The CDR3 region is CASSLVGGGTREGYTF. The CDR3 DNA reads as TGTGCCAGCAGCTTAGTAGGAGGGGGCACTAGGGAAGGCTACACCTTC.

This chain uses TRBV5-1 with TRBJ1-4, with a weak D call TRBD1 (6 bases). The CDR3 extends over 16 amino acids. The V and J ends lost 0 bases and 4 bases respectively, with 13 bases between them. The germline CDR1 and CDR2 sequences are SGHRS and YFSETQ. CDR3 sequence (DNA): TGCGCCAGCAGCTTGGCGGCCGGCAGGGGTAATGAAAAACTGTTTTTT. This gives the protein CASSLAAGRGNEKLFF.

The chain joins TRBV5-1 to TRBJ1-1, with 10 bases identical to TRBD1. Germline CDR1 SGHRS, CDR2 YFSETQ. V trimming: 4 bases; J trimming: 5 bases; junction bases outside the gene matches: 11. The CDR3 is made up of 16 amino acids. DNA for the CDR3: TGCGCCAGCAGCGCGACCAATGGACAGGGGGGGACTGAAGCTTTCTTT. It codes for CASSATNGQGGTEAFF.

The chain joins TRBV9 to TRBJ2-3, with 9 nucleotides matching TRBD1. After removal of 3 bases from V and 4 bases from J, the junction contained 6 bases not matched to a gene. Germline lookup yields CDR1 SGDLS and CDR2 YYNGEE. The CDR3 loop spans 15 amino acids. The CDR3, as DNA: TGTGCCAGCAGCGCAAAGGGACAGGGCCCAGATACGCAGTATTTT. It translates to CASSAKGQGPDTQYF. Full variable domain (remainder filled in from reference TRBV9 and TRBJ2-3): DSGVTQTPKHLITATGQRVTLRCSPRSGDLSVYWYQQSLDQGLQFLIQYYNGEERAKGNILERFSAQQFPDLHSELNLSSLELGDSALYFCASSAKGQGPDTQYFGPGTRLTVL.

CDR3 DNA sequence: TGCGCCAGCTTTGATACAGGGGGCGTTGAAGCTTTCTTT. Its translation is CASFDTGGVEAFF. This chain joins TRBV5-1 and TRBJ1-1; 9 bases are a match to TRBD1. The germline V gene encodes CDR1 SGHRS and CDR2 YFSETQ. The CDR3 runs to 13 residues. The V segment lost 7 bases and the J segment 7 bases; nucleotides outside the gene matches: 8.

This clone has only one observation. The chain joins TRBV30 to TRBJ2-7; 10 bases are shared with TRBD2. J lost 7 bases, V lost 0 bases, and 9 bases had no gene match. CDR1 is GTSNPN and CDR2 is SVGIG in the germline V gene (reference sequence). The CDR3 spans 15 residues. CDR3 DNA sequence: TGTGCCTGGAGTGTTGTAGCGGGAGGCTTTGGTGAGCAGTACTTC. Encoded protein: CAWSVVAGGFGEQYF.

This clone was found a few times. This chain uses TRBV30 with TRBJ1-5; D may be TRBD1 (6 bases). V lost 1 base and J 6 bases, leaving 10 bases between the germline ends. CDR1 is GTSNPN and CDR2 is SVGIG in the germline V gene (reference sequence). There are 13 residues in the CDR3. DNA of the CDR3: TGTGCCTGGAGTGAAGGGGGAAGTCAGCCCCAGCATTTT. Its protein product is CAWSEGGSQPQHF.

This clone has just a few counts. The genes are TRBV4-2 and TRBJ2-7, with TRBD1 matching over 7 bases. The CDR3 runs 13 residues. The V segment lost 4 bases and the J segment 6 bases; nucleotides outside the gene matches: 6. Per germline, CDR1 LGHNA and CDR2 YNFKEQ. The CDR3 nucleotides are TGTGCCAGCAGCCCCGGACAGGCAATCGAGCAGTACTTC. Translation gives CASSPGQAIEQYF.

This clone was found a few times. The rearrangement uses TRBV7-9 and TRBJ2-1; possibly TRBD1 for D (6 bases). The CDR3 covers 14 residues. Trimming stripped 3 bases from V and 7 bases from J, with 13 bases between. Looked up from germline, CDR1 is SEHNR and CDR2 is FQNEAQ (reference sequence). CDR3: CASSFTGTINEQFF. In DNA form, the CDR3 reads TGTGCCAGCAGCTTCACCGGGACAATAAATGAGCAGTTCTTC.

The CDR3 DNA follows: TGCGCCACACACCGGACAGTCTACGAGCAGTACTTC. Its protein is CATHRTVYEQYF. The chain recombines TRBV10-2 with TRBJ2-7; perhaps TRBD1 as D (6 bases). The V gene's germline CDR1 is WSHSY and CDR2 SAAADI. V lost 10 bases, J lost 3 bases, and 13 bases lay in between. The CDR3 covers 12 residues.

CDR3 sequence (DNA): TGTGCCAGCAGGGGACAGGGGCTAACTAGACCAGATACGCAGTATTTT. It translates to CASRGQGLTRPDTQYF. The V call is TRBV7-9, the J call TRBJ2-3; 10 bases are a match to TRBD1. V lost 6 bases to trimming and J lost 4 bases; unmatched junction nucleotides: 10. The germline V gene encodes CDR1 SEHNR and CDR2 FQNEAQ (reference sequence). The CDR3 is made up of 16 amino acids. Together with reference TRBV7-9 and TRBJ2-3, the CDR3 gives the full variable domain: DTGVSQNPRHKITKRGQNVTFRCDPISEHNRLYWYRQTLGQGPEFLTYFQNEAQLEKSRLLSDRFSAERPKGSFSTLEIQRTEQGDSAMYLCASRGQGLTRPDTQYFGPGTRLTVL.

The chain carries TRBV6-4 and TRBJ2-3; 7 nucleotides line up with TRBD2. The length of the CDR3 is 14 residues. J lost 1 base, V lost 2 bases, and 0 bases had no gene match. Per germline, CDR1 MRHNA and CDR2 SNTAGT. The CDR3 coding sequence is TGTGCCAGCAGTGACCGGGGGGGCACAGATACGCAGTATTTT. It encodes CASSDRGGTDTQYF.

The genes are TRBV19 and TRBJ1-1; tentative D call: TRBD1 (5 bases). Germline assignment: CDR1 LNHDA and CDR2 SQIVND (reference sequence). This CDR3 region has 12 residues. Trimming took 5 bases from V and 8 from J, leaving 12 bases between them. The CDR3 sequence: CASSLGAEEAFF. DNA of the CDR3: TGTGCCAGTAGTCTAGGGGCCGAAGAAGCTTTCTTT. Based on the CDR3 plus reference TRBV19 and TRBJ1-1, the full variable domain is DGGITQSPKYLFRKEGQNVTLSCEQNLNHDAMYWYRQDPGQGLRLIYYSQIVNDFQKGDIAEGYSVSREKKESFPLTVTSAQKNPTAFYLCASSLGAEEAFFGQGTRLTVV.

The V gene is TRBV7-9, the J gene TRBJ2-7, with D hard to call. The germline V and J ends were trimmed by 1 base and 0 bases, with 10 bases remaining between them. Germline lookup yields CDR1 SEHNR and CDR2 FQNEAQ (reference sequence). There are 15 residues in the CDR3. CDR3 bases: TGTGCCAGCAGCTTAGGAGTCCTATCCTCCTACGAGCAGTACTTC. This gives the protein CASSLGVLSSYEQYF. Combining the CDR3 with reference TRBV7-9 and TRBJ2-7 gives the whole variable domain DTGVSQNPRHKITKRGQNVTFRCDPISEHNRLYWYRQTLGQGPEFLTYFQNEAQLEKSRLLSDRFSAERPKGSFSTLEIQRTEQGDSAMYLCASSLGVLSSYEQYFGPGTRLTVT.

V gene TRBV27 combines with J gene TRBJ2-2; 7 positions agree with TRBD2. V dropped 0 bases and J dropped 9; count of bases not matched to a gene: 1. Germline V lookup: CDR1 MNHEY, CDR2 SMNVEV (reference sequence). The length of the CDR3 is 13 residues. The CDR3 bases are TGTGCCAGCAGTTTATCAAGCGGGAGGGAGCTGTTTTTT. Translated: CASSLSSGRELFF.

The CDR3 region has the DNA TGCGCCAGCAGCTACGGACAGACCCTGAACACTGAAGCTTTCTTT. It translates to CASSYGQTLNTEAFF. The genes are TRBV5-1 and TRBJ1-1; the D gene is possibly TRBD1 (6 bases). CDR1 is SGHRS and CDR2 is YFSETQ in the germline V gene. The CDR3 has 15 amino acids. Deletions cut 3 bases from V and 0 bases from J, with 12 bases between.

The rearrangement uses TRBV11-2 and TRBJ2-7, with TRBD2 matching 7 bases. CDR1 SGHAT and CDR2 FQNNGV come from the germline V gene. V shed 5 bases and J 0 bases; nucleotides not matched to a gene: 10. The CDR3 covers 16 residues. The chain's CDR3 is CASSVTLAGFSYEQYF. Written as DNA, the CDR3 is TGTGCCAGCAGCGTCACGTTAGCGGGCTTCTCCTACGAGCAGTACTTC.

Sample share makes this clone medium-sized. V and J are TRBV7-9 and TRBJ2-1, with TRBD1 identical over 11 bases. The CDR3 contains 15 residues. CDR1 SEHNR and CDR2 FQNEAQ come from the germline V gene (reference sequence). The trim removed 3 bases at V and 10 bases at J, leaving 8 bases unmatched. The CDR3 region is CASSFPDRGLREQFF. DNA for the CDR3: TGTGCCAGCAGCTTCCCGGACAGGGGGCTAAGGGAGCAGTTCTTC. Drawing the rest from reference TRBV7-9 and TRBJ2-1, the complete variable domain is DTGVSQNPRHKITKRGQNVTFRCDPISEHNRLYWYRQTLGQGPEFLTYFQNEAQLEKSRLLSDRFSAERPKGSFSTLEIQRTEQGDSAMYLCASSFPDRGLREQFFGPGTRLTVL.

The chain couples TRBV6-5 to TRBJ2-7, with TRBD1 matching over 8 bases. The germline V gene encodes CDR1 MNHEY and CDR2 SVGAGI. V shed 5 bases and J 1 base; nucleotides not matched to a gene: 4. This CDR3 region has 14 residues. The CDR3 spells CASSAGTGSYEQYF. CDR3 DNA sequence: TGTGCCAGCAGTGCCGGGACAGGTTCCTACGAGCAGTACTTC.

The chain has TRBV10-3 and TRBJ2-2; 8 positions agree with TRBD2. J lost 5 bases, V lost 2 bases, and 4 bases had no gene match. The germline gives CDR1 ENHRY, CDR2 SYGVKD. The CDR3 is 15 amino acids. The CDR3 is CAISERGGETGELFF. CDR3 DNA sequence: TGTGCCATCAGTGAGCGGGGGGGCGAAACCGGGGAGCTGTTTTTT.

This clone was detected only once. This rearrangement joins TRBV11-2 to TRBJ2-7, with 8 positions matching TRBD1. With 4 bases clipped from V and 3 bases from J, the junction kept 11 bases outside the gene matches. There are 16 residues in the CDR3. Germline CDR1 SGHAT, CDR2 FQNNGV. The CDR3 sequence: CASSSHWPGTGYEQYF. The DNA of the CDR3 is TGTGCCAGCAGCTCCCATTGGCCCGGGACAGGCTACGAGCAGTACTTC.

The genes are TRBV9 and TRBJ2-5; D not resolved. CDR3 length equals 16 residues. Germline V lookup: CDR1 SGDLS, CDR2 YYNGEE. Trimming removed 4 bases from V and 4 bases from J, with 20 bases in between. The CDR3 DNA reads as TGTGCCAGCAGCCAAGGAGCCATTAGCCCAAGAGAGACCCAGTACTTC. This sequence encodes CASSQGAISPRETQYF.

This chain uses TRBV18 with TRBJ2-5; 14 bases agree with TRBD2. The closer fit of TRBJ2-7 to the DNA end suggests the J call may be wrong. The CDR3 is 17 residues long. CDR1 is KGHSH and CDR2 is LQKENI in the germline V gene. The CDR3 coding sequence is TGTGCCAGCTCAAGGGGACTAGCGGGAGAGGCAGGCTACGAGCAGTACTTC. Its translation: CASSRGLAGEAGYEQYF.

The V gene is TRBV27, the J gene TRBJ1-1; TRBD1 might be the D (5 bases). The CDR3 extends over 12 amino acids. Trimming cost V 3 bases and J 6 bases, with 8 bases left between them. CDR1 is MNHEY and CDR2 is SMNVEV in the germline V gene (reference sequence). CDR3 residues: CASSLKGPEAFF. The CDR3 DNA reads as TGTGCCAGCAGTTTGAAGGGGCCTGAAGCTTTCTTT.